A selection of T cell receptor beta chains follows, all from one sample in a study of shared T cell receptors in the human thymus. Clones were sequenced by immunoSEQ multiplex PCR, and TCRdb holds only the in-frame ones, with some missing. Among some 400,000 clones listed, 85% to 95% were seen once. Sequenced sample: thymocytes. These receptors were obtained from a human donor. The CDR3 runs from the conserved cysteine through the conserved F or W. A D gene is named only where the DNA matches it firmly. Where a row states a size, it is once, few, many or the class of an expanded clone; other rows omit it.

TRBV27	12	TRBJ1-1	.	.	CASRQLNTEAFF	TGTGCCAGCAGACAGCTGAACACTGAAGCTTTCTTT
TRBV19	16	TRBJ1-5	.	TRBD1	CASTTGTGYSNQPQHF	TGTGCCAGTACCACAGGGACAGGTTATAGCAATCAGCCCCAGCATTTT
TRBV27	17	TRBJ1-2	once	TRBD1	CASSSISPGTGNYGYTF	TGTGCCAGCAGTTCAATAAGTCCCGGGACAGGGAACTATGGCTACACCTTC
TRBV30	14	TRBJ2-3	.	TRBD2	CAWRREGQGDTQYF	TGTGCCTGGAGGCGGGAGGGCCAGGGAGATACGCAGTATTTT
TRBV19	16	TRBJ1-5	once	.	CASSKNGGGSNQPQHF	TGTGCCAGTAGCAAAAACGGGGGGGGAAGCAATCAGCCCCAGCATTTT
TRBV4-1	15	TRBJ2-5	.	TRBD2	CASSLEREGRKTQYF	TGCGCCAGCAGCCTGGAGCGGGAGGGAAGGAAGACCCAGTACTTC
TRBV5-6	15	TRBJ2-7	.	.	CASSLRPGTSYEQYF	TGTGCCAGCAGCCTTCGCCCCGGGACCTCCTACGAGCAGTACTTC
TRBV28	14	TRBJ2-4	.	.	CASSPNYRKGIQYF	TGTGCCAGCAGTCCCAACTACAGGAAAGGCATTCAGTACTTC
TRBV4-1	13	TRBJ2-1	.	.	CASSQDAHNEQFF	TGCGCCAGCAGCCAAGACGCCCACAATGAGCAGTTCTTC
TRBV27	16	TRBJ2-1	once	TRBD2	CASSLRLAGGSNEQFF	TGTGCCAGCAGTTTAAGGCTAGCGGGAGGGTCCAATGAGCAGTTCTTC
TRBV30	14	TRBJ2-1	.	TRBD1	CAWRLTGEGNEQFF	TGTGCCTGGAGACTGACAGGGGAAGGCAATGAGCAGTTCTTC
TRBV11-2	15	TRBJ2-5	.	.	CASSPTGGVQETQYF	TGTGCCAGCAGCCCCACCGGGGGAGTCCAAGAGACCCAGTACTTC
TRBV27	12	TRBJ1-1	.	.	CASSSDRAEAFF	TGTGCCAGCAGTTCGGACCGGGCTGAAGCTTTCTTT
TRBV12-5	14	TRBJ1-1	once	.	CASGLGQMNTEAFF	TGTGCTAGTGGTTTGGGTCAGATGAACACTGAAGCTTTCTTT
TRBV18	13	TRBJ1-5	.	.	CASSPSANQPQHF	TGTGCCAGCTCACCCTCCGCTAATCAGCCCCAGCATTTT
TRBV18	17	TRBJ1-3	.	.	CASSPLRGSYSGNTIYF	TGTGCCAGCTCACCACTCAGGGGCTCTTACTCTGGAAACACCATATATTTT
TRBV28	18	TRBJ2-5	once	.	CASSPPDGGGKVQETQYF	TGTGCCAGCAGTCCCCCCGACGGTGGGGGAAAGGTCCAAGAGACCCAGTACTTC
TRBV4-2	12	TRBJ2-7	once	.	CASSQGSGEQYF	TGTGCCAGCAGCCAAGGTTCGGGCGAGCAGTACTTC
TRBV5-6	19	TRBJ1-4	.	.	CASSLLRSTQDATNEKLFF	TGTGCCAGCAGCCTCTTGAGGTCAACTCAGGACGCAACTAATGAAAAACTGTTTTTT
TRBV11-2	13	TRBJ2-1	once	.	CASSFDRDNEQFF	TGTGCCAGCAGCTTCGACCGGGACAATGAGCAGTTCTTC
TRBV10-3	15	TRBJ1-5	.	TRBD1	CAISITTGRDQPQHF	TGTGCCATCAGCATAACGACAGGGAGGGATCAGCCCCAGCATTTT
TRBV5-4	13	TRBJ2-7	.	.	CASSLGPAYEQYF	TGTGCCAGCAGCTTGGGCCCTGCCTACGAGCAGTACTTC
TRBV25-1	14	TRBJ1-4	.	TRBD1	CASRESDRDEKLFF	TGTGCCAGCAGAGAATCAGACAGGGATGAAAAACTGTTTTTT
TRBV5-6	18	TRBJ2-1	.	TRBD1	CASSPMTNDRGPRNEQFF	TGTGCCAGCAGCCCCATGACCAACGACAGGGGCCCTCGCAATGAGCAGTTCTTC
TRBV18	18	TRBJ2-3	.	TRBD2	CASSPSAGADPSTDTQYF	TGTGCCAGCTCACCAAGCGCGGGAGCAGACCCTAGCACAGATACGCAGTATTTT
TRBV28	15	TRBJ1-5	.	.	CASSFSGPVYQPQHF	TGTGCCAGCAGTTTTTCAGGGCCGGTTTATCAGCCCCAGCATTTT
TRBV25-1	14	TRBJ2-7	.	.	CASSERHGPYEQYF	TGTGCCAGCAGTGAAAGACACGGACCATACGAGCAGTACTTC
TRBV7-6	17	TRBJ2-6	.	.	CASSLRRWRSGANVLTF	TGTGCCAGCAGCTTAAGAAGGTGGCGCAGCGGGGCCAACGTCCTGACTTTC
TRBV28	15	TRBJ2-7	.	TRBD1	CASRPYRDSSYEQYF	TGTGCCAGCAGACCCTACCGGGACAGCTCCTACGAGCAGTACTTC
TRBV11-2	16	TRBJ1-2	.	TRBD1	CASSPCRDREPYGYTF	TGTGCCAGCAGCCCGTGCCGGGACAGGGAACCATATGGCTACACCTTC
TRBV18	14	TRBJ2-7	.	TRBD2	CASSLGTSDYEQYF	TGTGCCAGCTCACTCGGGACTAGCGACTACGAGCAGTACTTC
TRBV30	16	TRBJ2-3	.	.	CAWIGGHNKSTDTQYF	TGTGCCTGGATCGGAGGGCATAACAAAAGCACAGATACGCAGTATTTT
TRBV28	20	TRBJ2-7	.	TRBD2	CASSLFGQEILTSGYYEQYF	TGTGCCAGCTCCCTCTTCGGACAGGAGATTCTTACTAGCGGGTACTACGAGCAGTACTTC
TRBV27	16	TRBJ1-1	.	.	CASSLRRGAWNTEAFF	TGTGCCAGCAGTTTAAGGAGGGGGGCTTGGAACACTGAAGCTTTCTTT
TRBV10-2	12	TRBJ1-5	.	.	CASSRGIQPQHF	TGCGCCAGCAGTCGAGGGATTCAGCCCCAGCATTTT
TRBV15	15	TRBJ2-7	.	.	CATSREVQGNWEQYF	TGTGCCACCAGCAGAGAAGTGCAGGGCAATTGGGAGCAGTACTTC
TRBV4-1	21	TRBJ1-1	.	TRBD1	CASSQPTGGAKWEARDGEAFF	TGCGCCAGCAGCCAGCCAACAGGGGGCGCAAAATGGGAGGCGCGGGATGGTGAAGCTTTCTTT
TRBV14	18	TRBJ2-1	.	TRBD2	CASRHGYAGGGEHNEQFF	TGTGCCAGCAGGCACGGATACGCGGGAGGGGGGGAACACAATGAGCAGTTCTTC
TRBV27	15	TRBJ2-1	.	.	CASSFLLNCYNEQFF	TGTGCCAGCAGCTTCCTCTTAAACTGTTACAATGAGCAGTTCTTC
TRBV6-1	17	TRBJ2-7	.	.	CASSEDQDNRASYEQYF	TGTGCCAGCAGTGAAGATCAGGACAACCGAGCCTCCTACGAGCAGTACTTC
TRBV6-6	13	TRBJ1-1	.	TRBD1	CASRFTGGGEAFF	TGTGCCAGCAGGTTTACAGGGGGAGGTGAAGCTTTCTTT
TRBV27	11	TRBJ2-1	.	.	CASSFVGEQFF	TGTGCCAGCAGTTTTGTCGGTGAGCAGTTCTTC
TRBV29-1	16	TRBJ2-5	.	TRBD1	CSVPEDRGRREKTQYF	TGCAGCGTCCCCGAGGACAGGGGGCGCAGGGAAAAGACCCAGTACTTC
TRBV5-8	20	TRBJ2-4	.	TRBD2	CASSLGTGTSGPLAKNIQYF	TGTGCCAGCAGCTTGGGCACCGGGACTAGCGGGCCCTTAGCCAAAAACATTCAGTACTTC
TRBV19	10	TRBJ2-1	.	.	CASMEDEQFF	TGTGCCAGTATGGAAGATGAGCAGTTCTTC
TRBV4-1	12	TRBJ1-1	once	TRBD1	CASSPRTGEAFF	TGCGCCAGCAGCCCCAGGACAGGGGAAGCTTTCTTT
TRBV28	14	TRBJ1-1	.	.	CASSENRLNTEAFF	TGTGCCAGCAGTGAGAACAGATTGAACACTGAAGCTTTCTTT
TRBV9	13	TRBJ1-3	.	.	CASSGLGRNTIYF	TGTGCCAGCAGCGGTCTCGGGCGAAACACCATATATTTT
TRBV5-4	15	TRBJ2-1	once	.	CASSFGSRSYNEQFF	TGTGCCAGCAGCTTCGGGAGTCGGTCCTACAATGAGCAGTTCTTC
TRBV6-5	13	TRBJ2-5	.	.	CASRTWGQETQYF	TGTGCCAGCAGGACATGGGGGCAAGAGACCCAGTACTTC
TRBV4-1	18	TRBJ1-5	.	.	CASSQEGRVSGIDQPQHF	TGCGCCAGCAGCCAAGAGGGCAGGGTCTCGGGCATCGATCAGCCCCAGCATTTT
TRBV7-8	15	TRBJ2-1	.	.	CASSLVGTPLGEQFF	TGTGCCAGCAGCTTAGTAGGGACCCCCTTAGGTGAGCAGTTCTTC
TRBV7-2	14	TRBJ2-7	.	.	CASSLEVLHYERYF	TGTGCCAGCAGCTTAGAGGTACTCCACTACGAGCGGTACTTC
TRBV27	15	TRBJ1-2	.	.	CASLGRGTPNYGYTF	TGTGCCAGTTTGGGTCGGGGGACTCCTAACTATGGCTACACCTTC
TRBV6-5	15	TRBJ2-1	.	TRBD2	CASRVGTSAYNEQFF	TGTGCCAGCAGGGTAGGGACTAGCGCGTACAATGAGCAGTTCTTC
TRBV10-2	17	TRBJ2-7	.	TRBD2	CASSERTSGRTLYEQYF	TGCGCCAGCAGTGAGAGGACTAGCGGGAGGACACTCTACGAGCAATACTTC
TRBV7-9	16	TRBJ2-7	.	.	CASSSKGGTPPYEQYF	TGTGCCAGCAGCTCAAAGGGCGGGACCCCTCCTTACGAGCAGTACTTC
TRBV11-2	15	TRBJ2-1	.	.	CASSLEELAYNEQFF	TGTGCCAGCAGCTTAGAAGAACTAGCCTACAATGAGCAGTTCTTC
TRBV5-1	14	TRBJ2-7	.	TRBD1	CASSLADRNYEQYF	TGCGCCAGCAGCTTGGCGGACAGGAACTACGAGCAGTACTTC
TRBV7-2	16	TRBJ2-7	.	.	CASSLRVRDRDSEQYF	TGTGCCAGCAGCTTAAGAGTCAGAGACAGGGACTCCGAGCAGTACTTC